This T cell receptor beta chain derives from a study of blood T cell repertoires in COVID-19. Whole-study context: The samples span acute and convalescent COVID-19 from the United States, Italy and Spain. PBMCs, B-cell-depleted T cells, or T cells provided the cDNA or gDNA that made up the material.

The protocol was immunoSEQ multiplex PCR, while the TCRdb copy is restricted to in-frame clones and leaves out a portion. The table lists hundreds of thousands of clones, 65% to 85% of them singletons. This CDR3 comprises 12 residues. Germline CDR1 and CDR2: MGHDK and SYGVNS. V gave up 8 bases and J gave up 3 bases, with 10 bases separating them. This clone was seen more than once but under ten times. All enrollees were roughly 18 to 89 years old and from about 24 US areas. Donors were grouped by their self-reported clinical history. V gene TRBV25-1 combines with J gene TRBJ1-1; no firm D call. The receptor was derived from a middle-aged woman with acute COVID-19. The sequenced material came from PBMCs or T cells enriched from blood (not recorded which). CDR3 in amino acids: CASGGLDTEAFF. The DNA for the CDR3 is TGTGCCAGCGGAGGACTGGACACTGAAGCTTTCTTT.